The 27 T cell receptor beta chains below were found in one sample sequenced in a study of T cells in Graves' hyperthyroidism and ophthalmopathy. Regions amplified from RNA transcripts were the TCR beta CDR3 regions. HTBI primers were employed in a first-round RT-PCR of the TCR CDR3. TCRdb re-analysed the multiplex PCR reads in MiXCR, keeping a single row per CDR3 protein. The table lists 730,000 or so distinct CDR3 sequences, around 20% of them singletons. Sample: blood. These receptors originate from a woman in her fifties or sixties with Graves' hyperthyroidism that later progressed to Graves' ophthalmopathy.

The chain is built from TRBV27 and TRBJ2-7; D tentatively fits TRBD1 or TRBD2 (5 bases each). Germline loops: CDR1 MNHEY, CDR2 SMNVEV (reference sequence). Trimming pared 7 bases from V and 3 bases from J, leaving 16 bases between. The CDR3 loop spans 14 amino acids. The CDR3 reads CASTPSWDHYEQYF. In DNA form, the CDR3 reads TGTGCCAGCACTCCCTCTTGGGACCACTACGAGCAGTACTTC.

A few counts support this clonotype. This chain links TRBV4-1 with TRBJ2-7, with D tentatively TRBD1 (5 bases). This CDR3 has 14 residues. Germline CDR1 is MGHRA and CDR2 is YSYEKL. V gave up 4 bases and J gave up 3 bases, with 13 bases separating them. The CDR3 sequence is CASSPGQAGYEQYF. For the CDR3, the DNA is TGCGCCAGCAGCCCAGGGCAGGCCGGCTACGAGCAGTACTTC.

V usage is TRBV7-9 and J usage is TRBJ2-3; 12 nucleotides align to TRBD2. CDR1 SEHNR and CDR2 FQNEAQ come from the germline V gene (reference sequence). The CDR3 runs 18 residues. The J segment lost 2 bases and the V segment lost 8 bases, leaving 14 bases of the junction unmatched. CDR3 amino acids: CASSTIGLAGRTTDTQYF. CDR3 in DNA: TGTGCCAGCTCTACAATAGGACTAGCGGGGAGAACCACAGATACGCAGTATTTT.

The V gene is TRBV20-1, the J gene TRBJ1-2; D is ambiguous. There are 13 residues in the CDR3. The V gene's germline CDR1 is DFQATT and CDR2 SNEGSKA (reference sequence). V was shortened by 3 bases and J by 0 bases, with 8 bases between the two germline ends. This CDR3 reads CSASVQPNYGYTF. CDR3 bases: TGCAGTGCTAGCGTCCAGCCTAACTATGGCTACACCTTC.

This clonotype was observed a few times. The chain employs TRBV12-3 or TRBV12-4 and TRBJ2-7; no reliable D call. The CDR3 length is 11 residues. Trimming removed 5 bases at V and 4 bases at J, with 6 bases between. Here the CDR3 reads CASSHKYEQYF. The CDR3 DNA sequence: TGTGCCAGCAGTCATAAGTACGAGCAGTACTTC.

This clonotype was detected a few times. The chain uses TRBV6-1 and TRBJ2-3; D is undetermined. Germline V lookup: CDR1 MNHNS, CDR2 SASEGT. V lost 0 bases and J lost 2, with 6 bases in between. The CDR3 contains 14 residues. The CDR3 nucleotides are TGTGCCAGCAGTGAAGCCGACCTCACAGATACGCAGTATTTT. It is translated as CASSEADLTDTQYF.

This clonotype was seen at least ten times. The gene calls are TRBV20-1 and TRBJ2-1, with a possible D match to TRBD2 (6 bases). The germline CDR1 and CDR2 sequences are DFQATT and SNEGSKA (reference sequence). The CDR3 is made up of 14 amino acids. The V gene lost 3 bases and the J gene lost 0 bases, with 9 bases spanning the gap. The CDR3 spells CSASGGPSYNEQFF. CDR3 nucleotides: TGCAGTGCTAGCGGGGGTCCCTCCTACAATGAGCAGTTCTTC.

This rearrangement joins TRBV4-1 to TRBJ2-7, with no clear D. The CDR3 length is 16 residues. Germline-derived CDR1 and CDR2 are MGHRA and YSYEKL. The germline V and J ends were trimmed by 0 bases and 0 bases, with 12 bases remaining between them. The DNA of the CDR3 is TGCGCCAGCAGCCAAGAAACGGCTAAGAGCTCCTACGAGCAGTACTTC. Translation: CASSQETAKSSYEQYF.

The J gene is TRBJ2-7, the V gene TRBV3-1, with D perhaps being TRBD1 or TRBD2 (5 bases each). The CDR3 covers 15 residues. Trimming pared 3 bases from V and 0 bases from J, leaving 12 bases between. CDR1 is LGHDT and CDR2 is YNNKEL in the germline V gene (reference sequence). The CDR3 spells CASSQGPHLSYEQYF. Written as DNA, the CDR3 is TGTGCCAGCAGCCAGGGACCTCATCTCTCCTACGAGCAGTACTTC.

Many counts were recorded for this clonotype. The chain joins TRBV5-8 to TRBJ2-5; 7 nucleotides line up with TRBD1. The CDR3 has 15 amino acids. Trimming cost V 4 bases and J 2 bases; bases outside gene matches: 8. Germline values: CDR1 SGHTS, CDR2 YDEGEE. This CDR3 is CASSPRPTGQETQYF. CDR3 DNA: TGTGCCAGCAGCCCGAGACCGACAGGGCAAGAGACCCAGTACTTC.

This clonotype came up a few times. The chain couples TRBV7-8 to TRBJ2-1; D gene unclear. The CDR3 length is 14 residues. Germline V gives CDR1 SGHVS, CDR2 FQNEAQ. V was cut by 1 base and J by 9 bases, with 13 bases left in between. DNA of the CDR3: TGTGCCAGCAGCTTAGATGCCCCGCCGGGTGAGCAGTTCTTC. It is translated as CASSLDAPPGEQFF.

This chain links TRBV4-1 with TRBJ1-3; D remains ambiguous. Germline V gives CDR1 MGHRA, CDR2 YSYEKL. This CDR3 has 16 amino acids. V gave up 0 bases and J gave up 4 bases, with 13 bases separating them. The CDR3 is CASSQEISKGGNTIYF. CDR3 sequence (DNA): TGCGCCAGCAGCCAAGAAATAAGCAAGGGAGGAAACACCATATATTTT.

The rearrangement joins TRBV19 to TRBJ1-1; D ambiguous. The germline V gene encodes CDR1 LNHDA and CDR2 SQIVND (reference sequence). The V gene lost 7 bases and the J gene lost 2 bases, with 11 bases spanning the gap. The CDR3 totals 13 residues. The CDR3 DNA sequence: TGTGCCAGTATGAGGACGGTCAACACTGAAGCTTTCTTT. Amino acids: CASMRTVNTEAFF.

In this sample, this clonotype turned up many times. The J gene is TRBJ1-1, the V gene TRBV12-3 or TRBV12-4; tentatively, D is TRBD1 (6 bases). CDR3 length: 14 amino acids. Trimming took off 5 bases at V and 4 bases at J, with 14 bases between the two ends. The CDR3 sequence: CASSQTLQGTEAFF. The CDR3 DNA reads TGTGCCAGCAGTCAAACCCTACAGGGCACTGAAGCTTTCTTT.

The rearrangement joins TRBV20-1 to TRBJ2-5; D is unresolved. Trimming took off 0 bases at V and 5 bases at J, with 10 bases between the two ends. The CDR3 contains 13 residues. In germline, CDR1 is DFQATT, CDR2 SNEGSKA (reference sequence). The CDR3 coding sequence is TGCAGTGCTAGAGATGACTTGGGGGAGACCCAGTACTTC. Protein product: CSARDDLGETQYF.

This clonotype was counted many times. V and J are TRBV18 and TRBJ1-5; tentatively, D is TRBD1 (5 bases). Germline CDR1 KGHSH, CDR2 LQKENI. CDR3 length equals 14 residues. Trimming stripped 8 bases from V and 1 base from J, with 12 bases between. The DNA of the CDR3 is TGTGCCAGCAGCCCTGGGGACAGCAATCAGCCCCAGCATTTT. Protein product: CASSPGDSNQPQHF.

This clonotype was counted only a few times. This chain links TRBV12-5 with TRBJ1-5; maybe TRBD1 (5 bases). V was trimmed by 2 bases and J by 10 bases, leaving 9 bases between them. Germline values: CDR1 LGHNT, CDR2 FRNRAP. The CDR3 extends over 12 amino acids. The CDR3: CASGLIRDPQHF. DNA of the CDR3: TGTGCTAGTGGTTTGATCCGGGACCCCCAGCATTTT.

The gene calls are TRBV7-2 and TRBJ2-7, with 7 nucleotides matching TRBD1. Germline trimming cut 5 bases from V and 5 bases from J; bases unmatched to any gene: 12. Germline CDR1 reads SGHTA; CDR2 reads FQGNSA. There are 15 residues in the CDR3. CDR3 DNA: TGTGCCAGCAGCCCACTCAACAGGGGAGACCACGAGCAGTACTTC. The encoded protein is CASSPLNRGDHEQYF.

The chain employs TRBV20-1 and TRBJ1-6, with 9 nucleotides matching TRBD1. J lost 7 bases, V lost 5 bases, and 9 bases had no gene match. Germline V gene lookup returns CDR1 DFQATT and CDR2 SNEGSKA (reference sequence). This CDR3 has 15 amino acids. CDR3 sequence (DNA): TGCAGTGCTCGGTTGGGACAGGGTTACAATTCACCCCTCCACTTT. Encoded protein: CSARLGQGYNSPLHF.

This clonotype was observed a few times. The chain combines TRBV9 with TRBJ1-3, with D possibly TRBD1 on 5 matching bases. Germline CDR1 reads SGDLS; CDR2 reads YYNGEE. V dropped 0 bases and J dropped 8 bases, with 15 bases sitting between them. This CDR3 contains 15 residues. This chain's CDR3 is CASSVDGADVDTIYF. The CDR3 bases are TGTGCCAGCAGCGTAGACGGGGCAGACGTGGACACCATATATTTT.

Notes on this clonotype: The final CDR3 position lacks the conserved phenylalanine or tryptophan, pointing to a likely read error. V usage is TRBV5-1 and J usage is TRBJ1-5, with 7 nucleotides matching TRBD1. This CDR3 has 13 residues. After removal of 2 bases from V and 4 bases from J, the junction contained 0 bases not matched to a gene. Germline-derived CDR1 and CDR2 are SGHRS and YFSETQ. The CDR3 nucleotides are TGCGCCAGCAGCTTACAGGGGAATCAGCCCCAGCATTCT. Residues: CASSLQGNQPQHS.

This clonotype was observed a handful of times. A read error may explain this, as a much larger clone is one base away. The chain couples TRBV12-3 or TRBV12-4 to TRBJ1-5, with D unresolved. Trimming shortened V by 6 bases and J by 5 bases, and 11 bases separated the two germline ends. The CDR3 spans 13 residues. CDR3 nucleotides: TGTGCCAGCAGCCGGGGAGGGCATCAGCCCCAGCATTTT. Translation: CASSRGGHQPQHF.

In this sample, this clonotype turned up many times. The V gene is TRBV27, the J gene TRBJ2-1; possible D gene TRBD1, 6 bases. CDR1 and CDR2 (germline): MNHEY, SMNVEV (reference sequence). The CDR3 loop spans 17 amino acids. V was pared by 1 base and J by 3 bases, with 16 bases between. CDR3 coding DNA: TGTGCCAGCAGTTTATACCCGCTAGGGACACTCTACAATGAGCAGTTCTTC. This gives the protein CASSLYPLGTLYNEQFF.

The chain links TRBV6-2 or TRBV6-3 to TRBJ2-1; 10 nucleotides match TRBD2. Looked up from germline, CDR1 is MNHEY and CDR2 is SVGEGT. CDR3 length equals 16 residues. J lost 2 bases, V lost 4 bases, and 5 bases had no gene match. CDR3 coding DNA: TGTGCCAGCAGTTCCCCCGGACTAGCGGCCTACAATGAGCAGTTCTTC. Its translation is CASSSPGLAAYNEQFF.

This clonotype was recorded at least ten times. J is TRBJ1-2 and V is TRBV18; maybe TRBD1 (6 bases). Trimming cost V 6 bases and J 3 bases, with 14 bases left between them. The germline gives CDR1 KGHSH, CDR2 LQKENI. CDR3 size: 14 residues. CDR3 DNA sequence: TGTGCCAGCTCGGAAAGGGGGGACGACTATGGCTACACCTTC. Translated, it gives CASSERGDDYGYTF.

The CDR3: CASSRGQVTDTQYF. The CDR3 DNA reads TGTGCCAGTAGTAGGGGACAGGTAACAGATACGCAGTATTTT. This chain joins TRBV19 and TRBJ2-3, with 8 bases lining up with TRBD1. V lost 4 bases to trimming and J lost 3 bases; unmatched junction nucleotides: 3. The CDR3 totals 14 residues. Germline CDR1 and CDR2: LNHDA and SQIVND (reference sequence).

This clonotype turned up a few times. This chain links TRBV11-3 with TRBJ1-1, with D tentatively TRBD1 (5 bases). Germline assignment: CDR1 SGHNT and CDR2 YENEEA. The CDR3 extends over 15 amino acids. Trimming removed 1 base from V and 3 bases from J, with 12 bases in between. For the CDR3, the DNA is TGTGCCAGCAGCTTAGTTGGGTTGGGGCACACTGAAGCTTTCTTT. Its translation is CASSLVGLGHTEAFF. The complete variable domain, with remaining parts taken from reference TRBV11-3 and TRBJ1-1, reads EAGVVQSPRYKIIEKKQPVAFWCNPISGHNTLYWYLQNLGQGPELLIRYENEEAVDDSQLPKDRFSAERLKGVDSTLKIQPAELGDSAVYLCASSLVGLGHTEAFFGQGTRLTVV.